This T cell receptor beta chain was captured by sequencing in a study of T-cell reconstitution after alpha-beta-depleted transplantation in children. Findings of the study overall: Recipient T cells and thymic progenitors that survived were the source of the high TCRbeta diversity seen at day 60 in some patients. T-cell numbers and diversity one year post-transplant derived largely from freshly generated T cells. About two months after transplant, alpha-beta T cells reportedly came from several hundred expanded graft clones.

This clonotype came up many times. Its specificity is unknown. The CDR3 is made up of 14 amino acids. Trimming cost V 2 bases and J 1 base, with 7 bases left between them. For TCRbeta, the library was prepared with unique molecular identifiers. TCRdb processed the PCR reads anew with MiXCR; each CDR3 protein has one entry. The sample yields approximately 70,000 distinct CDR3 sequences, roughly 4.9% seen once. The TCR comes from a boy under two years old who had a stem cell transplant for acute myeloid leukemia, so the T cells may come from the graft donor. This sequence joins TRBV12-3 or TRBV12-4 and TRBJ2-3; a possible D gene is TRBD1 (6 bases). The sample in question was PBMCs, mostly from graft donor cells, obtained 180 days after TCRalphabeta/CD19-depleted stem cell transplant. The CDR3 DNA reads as TGTGCCAGCAGTTTAAGGACAGGCACAGATACGCAGTATTTT. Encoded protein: CASSLRTGTDTQYF.